Presented here are 26 T cell receptor beta chains from one specimen sequenced in a study of blood T cell repertoires in COVID-19. Only in-frame clones appear in the TCRdb table, and some are missing; sequencing was by immunoSEQ multiplex PCR. The repertoire holds over 250,000 clones, with under 90% as singletons. Sequenced input: peripheral blood. The receptor source for this set is a woman in her fifties or sixties who had recovered from COVID-19.

The chain links TRBV6-2 or TRBV6-3 to TRBJ1-2; 7 bases match TRBD1. Germline loops: CDR1 MNHEY, CDR2 SVGEGT. V shed 6 bases, J shed 4 bases, and the junction held 8 bases outside the gene matches. CDR3 size: 14 residues. The CDR3, as DNA: TGTGCCAGCAGCCAGACGACAGGGCCCTATGGCTACACCTTC. Translated, it gives CASSQTTGPYGYTF.

In nucleotides, the CDR3 is TGCGCCAGCAGCCACTCCGGGAGCTATGGCTACACCTTC. This sequence encodes CASSHSGSYGYTF. The genes are TRBV4-3 and TRBJ1-2; no clear D gene. The CDR3 length is 13 residues. Per the germline V gene, CDR1 is LGHNA and CDR2 is YSLEER. V dropped 3 bases and J dropped 4 bases, with 9 bases sitting between them.

The DNA of the CDR3 is TGTGCCACCAGCGGTCTAGGGACAGGGTTCACAGATACGCAGTATTTT. It specifies CATSGLGTGFTDTQYF. The genes are TRBV15 and TRBJ2-3; 9 nucleotides agree with TRBD1. There are 16 residues in the CDR3. J lost 2 bases, V lost 5 bases, and 8 bases had no gene match. Germline lookup yields CDR1 LNHNV and CDR2 YYDKDF (reference sequence). Supplemented by reference TRBV15 and TRBJ2-3, the full variable domain reads DAMVIQNPRYQVTQFGKPVTLSCSQTLNHNVMYWYQQKSSQAPKLLFHYYDKDFNNEADTPDNFQSRRPNTSFCFLDIRSPGLGDTAMYLCATSGLGTGFTDTQYFGPGTRLTVL.

This clone was seen only once. V usage is TRBV2 and J usage is TRBJ1-3; D not certain. This CDR3 contains 13 residues. V lost 7 bases and J lost 0, with 7 bases in between. Per the germline V gene, CDR1 is SNHLY and CDR2 is FYNNEI. CDR3 region: CASIGISGNTIYF. The DNA of the CDR3 is TGTGCCAGCATCGGGATCTCTGGAAACACCATATATTTT.

The chain is built from TRBV7-3 and TRBJ2-7, with D possibly being TRBD2 (6 bases). The germline V gene has CDR1 SGHTA and CDR2 FQGTGA. Trimming left V 5 bases short and J 6 bases short, with 14 bases between. The CDR3 has 13 residues. DNA for the CDR3: TGTGCCAGCAGCCCCTTAAAGGGAGGCGAGCAGTACTTC. Its protein is CASSPLKGGEQYF.

The chain combines TRBV12-3 or TRBV12-4 with TRBJ2-7, with D perhaps matching TRBD2 (6 bases). CDR3 length equals 12 residues. V gave up 4 bases and J gave up 3 bases, with 7 bases separating them. This CDR3 reads CASSWRDYEQYF. CDR3 in DNA: TGTGCCAGCAGTTGGAGGGACTACGAGCAGTACTTC.

This chain connects TRBV14 to TRBJ2-5, with D possibly TRBD2 on 5 matching bases. V shed 3 bases and J shed 2 bases, with 10 bases lying between them. The CDR3 is 14 residues long. Germline-derived CDR1 and CDR2 are SGHDN and FVKESK. The CDR3: CASSQRALQETQYF. The CDR3 DNA sequence: TGTGCCAGCAGCCAGCGGGCGTTGCAAGAGACCCAGTACTTC.

The chain has TRBV11-1 and TRBJ1-6, with TRBD1 identical over 8 bases. V shed 5 bases, J shed 2 bases, and the junction held 5 bases outside the gene matches. CDR1 and CDR2 from the germline V gene are SGHAT and FQDESV (reference sequence). This CDR3 is built from 16 residues. The CDR3 DNA is TGTGCCAGCAGCGACAGGGGCGGCGCCTATAATTCACCCCTCCACTTT. Residues: CASSDRGGAYNSPLHF.

This chain connects TRBV4-1 to TRBJ1-2; D remains unclear. The CDR3 covers 14 residues. Germline-derived CDR1 and CDR2 are MGHRA and YSYEKL. Trimming shortened V by 1 base and J by 3 bases, and 9 bases separated the two germline ends. Here the CDR3 DNA reads TGCGCCAGCAGCCAAGTCTCCGCGTACTATGGCTACACCTTC. Protein sequence: CASSQVSAYYGYTF.

The CDR3 loop reads CSVGVAGGSGETQYF. The DNA of the CDR3 is TGCAGCGTTGGAGTAGCGGGGGGTAGCGGGGAGACCCAGTACTTC. The chain couples TRBV29-1 to TRBJ2-5; 10 bases line up with TRBD2. Germline V lookup: CDR1 SQVTM, CDR2 ANQGSEA. The CDR3 has 15 amino acids. V shed 4 bases and J 5 bases; nucleotides not matched to a gene: 10.

V and J are TRBV15 and TRBJ1-5, with D tentatively TRBD1 (6 bases). The CDR3 spans 19 residues. Trimming took off 2 bases at V and 3 bases at J, with 23 bases between the two ends. Germline CDR1 and CDR2: LNHNV and YYDKDF (reference sequence). The CDR3 protein is CATSRWGGRQAVHNQPQHF. The CDR3 DNA sequence: TGTGCCACCAGCAGATGGGGGGGAAGACAGGCGGTCCACAATCAGCCCCAGCATTTT.

The rearrangement links TRBV6-5 to TRBJ1-6; maybe TRBD1 (6 bases). V dropped 7 bases and J dropped 4 bases, with 8 bases sitting between them. Looked up from germline, CDR1 is MNHEY and CDR2 is SVGAGI. CDR3 size: 13 residues. The CDR3 DNA follows: TGTGCCAGCAAGACAGGTTATAATTCACCCCTCCACTTT. This encodes CASKTGYNSPLHF.

The V call is TRBV5-5, the J call TRBJ1-1; D call uncertain. V was shortened by 2 bases and J by 5 bases, with 19 bases between the two germline ends. This CDR3 comprises 16 residues. Germline-derived CDR1 and CDR2 are SGHKS and YYEKEE (reference sequence). CDR3: CASSFMGATTQTEAFF. The DNA for the CDR3 is TGTGCCAGCAGCTTTATGGGAGCGACGACCCAGACTGAAGCTTTCTTT.

J is TRBJ2-1 and V is TRBV7-2; TRBD2 is a possible D gene (6 bases). CDR1 and CDR2 from the germline V gene are SGHTA and FQGNSA. V was pared by 5 bases and J by 5 bases, with 13 bases between. This CDR3 has 14 amino acids. The CDR3 here is CASSLVGGDNEQFF. DNA of the CDR3: TGTGCCAGCAGCCTAGTAGGAGGGGACAATGAGCAGTTCTTC. The variable domain in full, with the rest retrieved from reference TRBV7-2 and TRBJ2-1, is GAGVSQSPSNKVTEKGKDVELRCDPISGHTALYWYRQSLGQGLEFLIYFQGNSAPDKSGLPSDRFSAERTGGSVSTLTIQRTQQEDSAVYLCASSLVGGDNEQFFGPGTRLTVL.

Comments on this clone: Within the sample, other DNA sequences also encode this same CDR3. The V gene is TRBV28, the J gene TRBJ1-2; D unclear. This CDR3 contains 12 residues. Germline V lookup: CDR1 MDHEN, CDR2 SYDVKM. V was cut by 2 bases and J by 5 bases, with 6 bases left in between. The CDR3 nucleotides are TGTGCCAGCAGTTTAGGCGGGTATGGCTACACCTTC. Encoded protein: CASSLGGYGYTF.

The chain has TRBV21-1 and TRBJ2-7; the table's D call of TRBD1 was not tested on the DNA. TRBV21-1 has pseudogene status. The CDR3 totals 15 residues. The CDR3 spells CASSKAFTGTYEQYF. The CDR3 DNA sequence: TGTGCCAGCAGCAAAGCGTTCACAGGAACCTACGAGCAGTACTTC.

The chain is built from TRBV5-4 and TRBJ2-7; TRBD1 agrees at 10 bases. After removal of 4 bases from V and 3 bases from J, the junction contained 7 bases not matched to a gene. This CDR3 contains 15 residues. CDR1 and CDR2 from the germline V gene are SGHNT and YYREEE (reference sequence). The CDR3 nucleotides are TGTGCCAGCAGCCAGAGGGACAGGGGAGGCTACGAGCAGTACTTC. Translation: CASSQRDRGGYEQYF. Variable domain in full (rest from reference TRBV5-4 and TRBJ2-7): ETGVTQSPTHLIKTRGQQVTLRCSSQSGHNTVSWYQQALGQGPQFIFQYYREEENGRGNFPPRFSGLQFPNYSSELNVNALELDDSALYLCASSQRDRGGYEQYFGPGTRLTVT.

This clone came up once. The rearrangement uses TRBV5-8 and TRBJ2-5; the D gene is possibly TRBD1 (5 bases). The V end was cut by 5 bases, the J end by 4 bases, with 15 bases between. Germline CDR1 is SGHTS and CDR2 is YDEGEE. CDR3 length: 14 residues. DNA for the CDR3: TGTGCCAGCAGTTCAGGGCATTTAGGAGAGACCCAGTACTTC. Translation: CASSSGHLGETQYF.

The rearrangement links TRBV18 to TRBJ1-1; D gene uncertain. Per the germline V gene, CDR1 is KGHSH and CDR2 is LQKENI. Between the trimmed V and J ends, which lost 4 bases and 6 bases, there was a span of 15 bases. The CDR3 is 14 residues long. DNA for the CDR3: TGTGCCAGCTCACTTCCCCCCGGGAGAGCTGAAGCTTTCTTT. Encoded protein: CASSLPPGRAEAFF.

The chain has TRBV2 and TRBJ1-5; tentative D call: TRBD1 (5 bases). The germline V and J ends were trimmed by 3 bases and 2 bases, with 8 bases remaining between them. Germline-derived CDR1 and CDR2 are SNHLY and FYNNEI. This CDR3 region has 14 residues. The CDR3 loop reads CASSEEQGNQPQHF. In nucleotides, the CDR3 is TGTGCCAGCAGTGAGGAACAGGGCAATCAGCCCCAGCATTTT.

The V call is TRBV7-3, the J call TRBJ1-2, with D possibly matching TRBD1 (5 bases). The germline CDR1 and CDR2 sequences are SGHTA and FQGTGA. V lost 5 bases, J lost 7 bases, and 17 bases lay in between. This CDR3 region has 14 residues. The CDR3 nucleotides are TGTGCCAGCAGCCGTCGGGCGGGGGAGACTGGCTACACCTTC. Protein product: CASSRRAGETGYTF.

In its sample, this clone was seen a few times. In the same sample, other DNA sequences code for this CDR3. For the CDR3, the DNA is TGTGCCAGTAGTCTGCAGGACAATCAGCCCCAGCATTTT. Encoded protein: CASSLQDNQPQHF. The V and J genes are TRBV19 and TRBJ1-5; D gene unclear. This CDR3 is built from 13 residues. The germline V gene encodes CDR1 LNHDA and CDR2 SQIVND (reference sequence). V gave up 5 bases and J gave up 3 bases, with 8 bases separating them.

This chain joins TRBV3-1 (or the pseudogene TRBV3-2) and TRBJ1-2; D unresolved. The CDR3 extends over 13 amino acids. The germline gives CDR1 LGHDT, CDR2 YNNKEL (reference sequence). Trimming left V 3 bases short and J 4 bases short, with 9 bases between. The CDR3 region has the DNA TGTGCCAGCAGCCAGACAATCTCCTATGGCTACACCTTC. It encodes CASSQTISYGYTF.

The chain couples TRBV7-2 to TRBJ2-4; weak D call: TRBD1 (6 bases). Germline V gene lookup returns CDR1 SGHTA and CDR2 FQGNSA. Trimming left V 4 bases short and J 0 bases short, with 13 bases between. This CDR3 contains 16 residues. This CDR3 is CASSSPQGLAKNIQYF. CDR3 nucleotide sequence: TGTGCCAGCAGCTCACCCCAGGGGCTAGCCAAAAACATTCAGTACTTC.

V gene TRBV28 combines with J gene TRBJ2-7; D ambiguous. CDR3 length equals 18 residues. Trimming shortened V by 3 bases and J by 5 bases, and 26 bases separated the two germline ends. CDR1 is MDHEN, CDR2 SYDVKM, per germline. The CDR3 DNA is TGTGCCAGCAGTTTGGTACCCTCCCTTTCAAGCACCCTCCACGAGCAGTACTTC. Its translation: CASSLVPSLSSTLHEQYF.

CDR3 bases: TGTGCCAGCAGGGGAACCGGGGCGAACACCGGGGAGCTGTTTTTT. This translates into CASRGTGANTGELFF. J is TRBJ2-2 and V is TRBV7-8; maybe TRBD2 (5 bases). Trimming removed 6 bases at V and 0 bases at J, with 11 bases between. CDR1 and CDR2 (germline): SGHVS, FQNEAQ. This CDR3 spans 15 amino acids.